Below are 15 T cell receptor beta chains sequenced from a single sample in a study of cytomegalovirus exposure and HLA in healthy donors. Vbeta (60) and Jbeta (13) primers were used in the PCR. TCRdb keeps only in-frame clones here, not all; method: immunoSEQ multiplex PCR. The sample has more than 100,000 clones, approximately 80% seen once. Specimen: PBMCs. The receptors derive from a woman in her thirties or forties in good health and CMV-seropositive.

V is TRBV9 and J is TRBJ2-3, with 10 bases matching TRBD2. Per the germline V gene, CDR1 is SGDLS and CDR2 is YYNGEE. This CDR3 is 15 amino acids long. Germline trimming cut 4 bases from V and 6 bases from J; bases unmatched to any gene: 8. For the CDR3, the DNA is TGTGCCAGCAGCCCTGCGAGCGGGGGGGCGGATACGCAGTATTTT. Protein sequence: CASSPASGGADTQYF. The variable domain in full, with the rest retrieved from reference TRBV9 and TRBJ2-3, is DSGVTQTPKHLITATGQRVTLRCSPRSGDLSVYWYQQSLDQGLQFLIQYYNGEERAKGNILERFSAQQFPDLHSELNLSSLELGDSALYFCASSPASGGADTQYFGPGTRLTVL.

This clone came up once. The chain joins TRBV4-3 to TRBJ2-2; D might be TRBD1 (5 bases). CDR3 length: 14 amino acids. The V gene lost 3 bases and the J gene lost 4 bases, with 9 bases spanning the gap. Per the germline V gene, CDR1 is LGHNA and CDR2 is YSLEER. CDR3 loop: CASSHGHFTGELFF. CDR3 in DNA: TGCGCCAGCAGCCATGGACACTTCACCGGGGAGCTGTTTTTT.

CDR3 loop: CASSLGGLRTKNIQYF. The CDR3, as DNA: TGTGCCAGCAGCTTAGGGGGGCTTCGGACTAAAAACATTCAGTACTTC. The J gene is TRBJ2-4, the V gene TRBV7-9, with D possibly matching TRBD1 (6 bases). Germline V lookup: CDR1 SEHNR, CDR2 FQNEAQ (reference sequence). V was cut by 1 base and J by 4 bases, with 14 bases left in between. The CDR3 covers 16 residues.

The chain couples TRBV19 to TRBJ1-5; D not resolved. The CDR3 consists of 13 residues. Germline loops: CDR1 LNHDA, CDR2 SQIVND (reference sequence). With 3 bases removed from V and 4 bases from J, the gap between germline ends came to 7 bases. For the CDR3, the DNA is TGTGCCAGTAGTATTTCCAGGAATCAGCCCCAGCATTTT. Protein: CASSISRNQPQHF. The whole variable domain, remainder taken from reference TRBV19 and TRBJ1-5, is DGGITQSPKYLFRKEGQNVTLSCEQNLNHDAMYWYRQDPGQGLRLIYYSQIVNDFQKGDIAEGYSVSREKKESFPLTVTSAQKNPTAFYLCASSISRNQPQHFGDGTRLSIL.

The V and J genes are TRBV7-9 and TRBJ1-1, with 9 bases fitting TRBD1. Losses at the gene ends were 1 base for V and 1 base for J; bases not matched to a gene: 4. Per germline, CDR1 SEHNR and CDR2 FQNEAQ (reference sequence). The CDR3 is 16 amino acids. The chain's CDR3 is CASSLDQGQGNTEAFF. The CDR3 DNA reads as TGTGCCAGCAGCTTAGACCAGGGACAGGGGAACACTGAAGCTTTCTTT.

The V gene is TRBV13, the J gene TRBJ2-7, with 11 nucleotides matching TRBD2. With 0 bases clipped from V and 5 bases from J, the junction kept 6 bases outside the gene matches. Germline V gives CDR1 PRHDT, CDR2 FYEKMQ (reference sequence). This CDR3 has 16 residues. The DNA of the CDR3 is TGTGCCAGCAGCTTAGGCTCTAGCGGGAGGTGGGACGAGCAGTACTTC. Amino acid sequence: CASSLGSSGRWDEQYF.

The chain recombines TRBV4-1 with TRBJ2-7; D is perhaps TRBD1 (5 bases). Germline values: CDR1 MGHRA, CDR2 YSYEKL. The CDR3 length is 15 residues. Trimming shortened V by 0 bases and J by 0 bases, and 9 bases separated the two germline ends. The CDR3 DNA is TGCGCCAGCAGCCAAGAAGTCCAGGGCTCCTACGAGCAGTACTTC. It translates to CASSQEVQGSYEQYF.

The chain carries TRBV29-1 and TRBJ2-7; TRBD2 might be the D (6 bases). Trimming cost V 1 base and J 3 bases, with 16 bases left between them. Germline values: CDR1 SQVTM, CDR2 ANQGSEA. This CDR3 has 15 amino acids. The CDR3 DNA sequence: TGCAGCGTTGAAGCAAGGGACTCCGCCTACTACGAGCAGTACTTC. It specifies CSVEARDSAYYEQYF.

As DNA, the CDR3 is TGTGCCAGCAGTTTTCGGGGGGTCGGTTCACCCCTCCACTTT. This sequence encodes CASSFRGVGSPLHF. V and J are TRBV27 and TRBJ1-6; possibly TRBD1 for D (5 bases). Germline V gene sequence: CDR1 MNHEY, CDR2 SMNVEV (reference sequence). V lost 3 bases and J lost 9, with 12 bases in between. CDR3 size: 14 residues.

The chain is built from TRBV10-2 and TRBJ1-2, with 7 bases aligning to TRBD1. CDR3 length equals 15 residues. The trim removed 5 bases at V and 5 bases at J, leaving 11 bases unmatched. In germline, CDR1 is WSHSY, CDR2 SAAADI. The CDR3 spells CASSNGLSGGYGYTF. CDR3 coding DNA: TGCGCCAGCAGTAACGGCCTTTCAGGGGGTTATGGCTACACCTTC.

The chain recombines TRBV9 with TRBJ1-1; the D is unclear. The CDR3 consists of 15 residues. The germline V and J ends were trimmed by 0 bases and 1 base, with 10 bases remaining between them. Per the germline V gene, CDR1 is SGDLS and CDR2 is YYNGEE. The CDR3: CASSVAATTNTEAFF. As DNA, the CDR3 is TGTGCCAGCAGCGTAGCCGCGACAACGAACACTGAAGCTTTCTTT.

This clone was observed once. The gene calls are TRBV5-4 and TRBJ2-4; 9 nucleotides match TRBD2. Germline CDR1 SGHNT, CDR2 YYREEE (reference sequence). The CDR3 extends over 14 amino acids. V shed 4 bases and J 6 bases; nucleotides not matched to a gene: 5. CDR3 protein: CASSTGLATNIQYF. The CDR3, as DNA: TGTGCCAGCAGCACCGGACTAGCGACAAACATTCAGTACTTC.

This clone was picked up a small number of times. The chain employs TRBV7-2 and TRBJ2-7, with a weak D call TRBD1 (5 bases). Trimming took 5 bases from V and 2 from J, leaving 13 bases between them. Germline V CDR1 and CDR2: SGHTA, FQGNSA. The CDR3 extends over 14 amino acids. This CDR3 is CASSPTGLTYEQYF. As DNA, the CDR3 is TGTGCCAGCAGCCCCACAGGATTAACCTACGAGCAGTACTTC.

V usage is TRBV4-1 and J usage is TRBJ2-3, with TRBD2 matching over 7 bases. The CDR3 totals 15 residues. Trimming took 4 bases from V and 3 from J; bases not matched to a gene: 7. Germline CDR1 is MGHRA and CDR2 is YSYEKL. CDR3: CASSRSGMWTDTQYF. Written as DNA, the CDR3 is TGCGCCAGCAGCCGGAGCGGGATGTGGACAGATACGCAGTATTTT.

V is TRBV4-3 and J is TRBJ1-1; 11 positions agree with TRBD1. Trimming cost V 0 bases and J 4 bases; bases outside gene matches: 4. There are 16 residues in the CDR3. CDR1 and CDR2 from the germline V gene are LGHNA and YSLEER. The CDR3 sequence is CASSQDGTGGSTEAFF. CDR3 sequence (DNA): TGCGCCAGCAGCCAAGATGGGACAGGGGGTAGCACTGAAGCTTTCTTT.